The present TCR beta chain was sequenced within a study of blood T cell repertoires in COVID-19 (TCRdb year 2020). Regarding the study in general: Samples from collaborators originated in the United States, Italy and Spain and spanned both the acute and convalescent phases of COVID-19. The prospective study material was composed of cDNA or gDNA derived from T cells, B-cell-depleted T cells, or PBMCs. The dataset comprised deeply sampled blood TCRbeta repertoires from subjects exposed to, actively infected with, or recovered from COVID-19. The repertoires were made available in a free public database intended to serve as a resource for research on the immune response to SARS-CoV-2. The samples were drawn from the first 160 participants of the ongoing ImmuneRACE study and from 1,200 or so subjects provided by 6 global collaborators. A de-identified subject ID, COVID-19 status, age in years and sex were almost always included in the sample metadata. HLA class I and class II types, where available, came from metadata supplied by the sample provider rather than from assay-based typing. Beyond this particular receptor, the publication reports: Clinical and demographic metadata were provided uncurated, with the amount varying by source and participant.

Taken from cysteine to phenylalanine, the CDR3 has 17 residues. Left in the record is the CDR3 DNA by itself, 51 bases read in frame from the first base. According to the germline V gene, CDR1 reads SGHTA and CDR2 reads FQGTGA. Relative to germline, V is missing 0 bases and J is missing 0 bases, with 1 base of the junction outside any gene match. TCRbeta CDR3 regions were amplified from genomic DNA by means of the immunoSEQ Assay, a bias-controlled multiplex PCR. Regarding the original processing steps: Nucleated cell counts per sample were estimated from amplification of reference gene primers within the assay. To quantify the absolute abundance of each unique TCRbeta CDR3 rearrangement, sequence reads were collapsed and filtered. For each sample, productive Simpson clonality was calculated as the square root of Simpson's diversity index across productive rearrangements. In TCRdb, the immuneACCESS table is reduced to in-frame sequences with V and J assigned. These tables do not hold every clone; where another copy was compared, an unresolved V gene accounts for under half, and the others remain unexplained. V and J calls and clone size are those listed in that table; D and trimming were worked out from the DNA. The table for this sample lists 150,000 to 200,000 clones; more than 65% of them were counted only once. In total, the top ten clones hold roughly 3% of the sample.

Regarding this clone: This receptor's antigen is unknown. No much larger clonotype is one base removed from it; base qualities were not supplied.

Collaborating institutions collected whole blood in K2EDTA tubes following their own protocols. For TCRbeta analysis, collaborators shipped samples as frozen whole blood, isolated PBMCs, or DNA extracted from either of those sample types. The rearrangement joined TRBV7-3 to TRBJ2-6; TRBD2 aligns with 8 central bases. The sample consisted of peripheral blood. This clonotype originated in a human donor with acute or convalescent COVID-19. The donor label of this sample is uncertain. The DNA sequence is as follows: TGTGCCAGCAGCTTAACACTAGCGGACTCTGGGGCCAACGTCCTGACTTTC. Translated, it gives CASSLTLADSGANVLTF.